The 32 T cell receptor beta chains in this list originate from one sample, sequenced in a study of shared T cell receptors in the human thymus. Produced via immunoSEQ multiplex PCR; TCRdb's table is partial and in-frame only. The top ten clones hold 0.0094% of a sample with more than 550,000 clones, around 87% of them seen once. The sample was also reused in another study, on human thymus T cells.

The sequenced sample consisted of thymocytes. These receptors all come from a boy younger than two with a congenital heart defect.

This chain links TRBV19 with TRBJ2-7, with D maybe TRBD2 (6 bases). Germline CDR1 LNHDA, CDR2 SQIVND (reference sequence). Trimming took 6 bases from V and 0 from J, leaving 12 bases between them. This CDR3 contains 14 residues. CDR3 DNA: TGTGCCAGTAGCAGGGACTTCTCCTCCTACGAGCAGTACTTC. As protein: CASSRDFSSYEQYF.

The rearrangement links TRBV5-5 to TRBJ2-5, with a weak D call TRBD1 (5 bases). Trimming pared 0 bases from V and 3 bases from J, leaving 6 bases between. Germline-derived CDR1 and CDR2 are SGHKS and YYEKEE (reference sequence). The CDR3 extends over 13 amino acids. CDR3 sequence (DNA): TGTGCCAGCAGCTTGGCCAGGGAAGAGACCCAGTACTTC. It yields the protein CASSLAREETQYF.

The V and J genes are TRBV28 and TRBJ2-3, with 8 bases matching TRBD2. This CDR3 is built from 16 residues. V gave up 1 base and J gave up 0 bases; unmatched junction bases: 3. CDR1 and CDR2 (germline): MDHEN, SYDVKM. The CDR3 DNA reads TGTGCCAGCAGTTTATATAGCGGGATGAGCACAGATACGCAGTATTTT. Residues: CASSLYSGMSTDTQYF.

The count of this clone is one. V gene TRBV7-3 combines with J gene TRBJ2-2; the D gene is possibly TRBD2 (6 bases). Germline CDR1 SGHTA, CDR2 FQGTGA. Trimming shortened V by 2 bases and J by 2 bases, and 12 bases separated the two germline ends. This CDR3 is 16 amino acids long. The CDR3 is CASSLVISGNTGELFF. The DNA of the CDR3 is TGTGCCAGCAGCTTAGTTATTAGCGGTAACACCGGGGAGCTGTTTTTT.

This rearrangement joins TRBV14 to TRBJ1-1; D not certain. The germline V and J ends were trimmed by 3 bases and 0 bases, with 8 bases remaining between them. The CDR3 loop spans 14 amino acids. Germline CDR1 is SGHDN and CDR2 is FVKESK. The CDR3, as DNA: TGTGCCAGCAGCCAGGGAGGGATGAACACTGAAGCTTTCTTT. This translates into CASSQGGMNTEAFF.

This chain joins TRBV30 and TRBJ2-7; D ambiguous. This CDR3 spans 11 amino acids. V was clipped by 0 bases and J by 7 bases, with 7 bases between them. Germline V gene data show CDR1 as GTSNPN and CDR2 as SVGIG (reference sequence). CDR3 DNA sequence: TGTGCCTGGAGTGTCCGAGAAGAGCAGTACTTC. It yields the protein CAWSVREEQYF.

The chain recombines TRBV5-4 with TRBJ1-2, with D perhaps matching TRBD1 (5 bases). The CDR3 spans 15 residues. The germline CDR1 and CDR2 sequences are SGHNT and YYREEE (reference sequence). Trimming removed 1 base from V and 4 bases from J, with 14 bases in between. The CDR3 DNA follows: TGTGCCAGCAGCTTGTCCCGGCAGGGCGCCTATGGCTACACCTTC. This translates into CASSLSRQGAYGYTF. The full variable domain, rest sourced from reference TRBV5-4 and TRBJ1-2, is ETGVTQSPTHLIKTRGQQVTLRCSSQSGHNTVSWYQQALGQGPQFIFQYYREEENGRGNFPPRFSGLQFPNYSSELNVNALELDDSALYLCASSLSRQGAYGYTFGSGTRLTVV.

The chain combines TRBV7-9 with TRBJ2-1; D may be TRBD2 (7 bases). The germline V gene encodes CDR1 SEHNR and CDR2 FQNEAQ (reference sequence). V was pared by 2 bases and J by 4 bases, with 15 bases between. CDR3 size: 16 residues. The CDR3 reads CASSLQPGGLYNEQFF. The CDR3, as DNA: TGTGCCAGCAGCTTACAGCCCGGGGGGCTGTACAATGAGCAGTTCTTC.

This clone occurred a few times. This sequence joins TRBV15 and TRBJ2-1, with D tentatively TRBD1 (5 bases). The ends were cut back, 2 bases at V and 3 bases at J, with 11 bases in the middle. This CDR3 has 15 residues. Germline CDR1 is LNHNV and CDR2 is YYDKDF (reference sequence). The CDR3 DNA reads as TGTGCCACCAGCAGAAAACAGGAGTACTACAATGAGCAGTTCTTC. Its translation is CATSRKQEYYNEQFF.

This chain joins TRBV29-1 and TRBJ2-7, with D perhaps matching TRBD1 (5 bases). V was trimmed by 3 bases and J by 6 bases, leaving 12 bases between them. This CDR3 region has 12 residues. Per germline, CDR1 SQVTM and CDR2 ANQGSEA. CDR3 nucleotide sequence: TGCAGCGTTGAGGCTGGACAAAGCGAGCAGTACTTC. Amino acids: CSVEAGQSEQYF.

This chain links TRBV5-4 with TRBJ2-1, with 11 bases lining up with TRBD2. Unmatched junction bases numbered 5, after V lost 4 bases and J lost 5 bases. CDR3 length: 15 amino acids. Germline V lookup: CDR1 SGHNT, CDR2 YYREEE (reference sequence). As DNA, the CDR3 is TGTGCCAGCAGCCAAGGGACTAGCGGTAACAATGAGCAGTTCTTC. This sequence encodes CASSQGTSGNNEQFF.

The genes are TRBV5-8 and TRBJ2-3; D not resolved. Germline loops: CDR1 SGHTS, CDR2 YDEGEE. This CDR3 contains 13 residues. The V end was cut by 2 bases, the J end by 2 bases, with 6 bases between. CDR3 sequence: CASSFVVTDTQYF. Written as DNA, the CDR3 is TGTGCCAGCAGCTTCGTAGTCACAGATACGCAGTATTTT.

The chain joins TRBV7-2 to TRBJ2-1; 9 bases align to TRBD1. J lost 4 bases, V lost 5 bases, and 9 bases had no gene match. The CDR3 covers 16 residues. The germline CDR1 and CDR2 sequences are SGHTA and FQGNSA. CDR3 sequence (DNA): TGTGCCAGCAGCCAACACCGGGACAGGGTTTACAATGAGCAGTTCTTC. This encodes CASSQHRDRVYNEQFF.

As regards this clone: This specimen includes other DNA sequences encoding the same CDR3. The CDR3 DNA reads TGTGCCAGCAGCCGAAGGACAGGGACTAACACTGAAGCTTTCTTT. Its translation: CASSRRTGTNTEAFF. This sequence joins TRBV14 and TRBJ1-1, with 8 bases identical to TRBD1. The CDR3 length is 15 residues. Germline CDR1 SGHDN, CDR2 FVKESK. The V gene end was trimmed by 4 bases and the J gene end by 2 bases; junction bases not matched to a gene: 6.

This chain connects TRBV18 to TRBJ1-1; D gene uncertain. V was clipped by 11 bases and J by 0 bases, with 7 bases between them. The CDR3 covers 11 residues. The germline CDR1 and CDR2 sequences are KGHSH and LQKENI. The CDR3 DNA reads TGTGCCGTTCAGATGAACACTGAAGCTTTCTTT. It yields the protein CAVQMNTEAFF.

The J gene is TRBJ2-1, the V gene TRBV28, with D possibly TRBD1 on 5 matching bases. Trimming stripped 7 bases from V and 6 bases from J, with 13 bases between. The CDR3 totals 13 residues. The germline V gene has CDR1 MDHEN and CDR2 SYDVKM. In DNA, the CDR3 is TGTGCCAGCAAACTTACCAGGGTCAATGAGCAGTTCTTC. This sequence encodes CASKLTRVNEQFF.

This chain links TRBV29-1 with TRBJ2-3; TRBD2 matches 10 bases. Unmatched junction bases numbered 17, after V lost 2 bases and J lost 0 bases. This CDR3 spans 20 amino acids. CDR1 and CDR2 from the germline V gene are SQVTM and ANQGSEA. In nucleotides, the CDR3 is TGCAGCGTTGAATGGCAGCGGGAGGGCTTCACACTTATTAGCACAGATACGCAGTATTTT. This gives the protein CSVEWQREGFTLISTDTQYF.

There are a few counts of this clone. The chain joins TRBV19 to TRBJ2-7; maybe TRBD2 (6 bases). V lost 3 bases, J lost 2 bases, and 11 bases lay in between. Germline V gene sequence: CDR1 LNHDA, CDR2 SQIVND (reference sequence). The CDR3 is 14 residues long. The CDR3: CASSIGGLTYEQYF. CDR3 DNA: TGTGCCAGTAGTATCGGGGGTCTTACCTACGAGCAGTACTTC.

The V call is TRBV4-3, the J call TRBJ1-6; TRBD1 agrees at 9 bases. The CDR3 spans 16 residues. V lost 3 bases, J lost 8 bases, and 8 bases stayed unmatched. Germline V lookup: CDR1 LGHNA, CDR2 YSLEER. The CDR3 bases are TGCGCCAGCAGCCACGGCCGGGACAGGGCGGATTCACCCCTCCACTTT. The encoded protein is CASSHGRDRADSPLHF.

V gene TRBV6-5 combines with J gene TRBJ2-3; 7 positions agree with TRBD2. The ends lost 3 bases at V and 4 bases at J; junction bases unmatched: 10. Germline CDR1 is MNHEY and CDR2 is SVGAGI. The CDR3 contains 16 residues. Here the CDR3 reads CASSYTAGAVPDTQYF. CDR3 sequence (DNA): TGTGCCAGCAGTTATACGGCGGGAGCTGTCCCAGATACGCAGTATTTT.

V usage is TRBV11-2 and J usage is TRBJ2-1; 9 bases line up with TRBD2. Per the germline V gene, CDR1 is SGHAT and CDR2 is FQNNGV. The CDR3 is made up of 16 amino acids. Losses at the gene ends were 5 bases for V and 9 bases for J; bases not matched to a gene: 14. This CDR3 reads CASSPNRGLAYGEQFF. CDR3 coding DNA: TGTGCCAGCAGCCCGAACCGAGGACTAGCGTACGGTGAGCAGTTCTTC.

The chain uses TRBV19 and TRBJ2-7; the match to TRBD1 covers 7 bases. The junction had 5 bases not matched to a gene; V was cut back by 4 bases and J by 2 bases. The CDR3 spans 14 residues. Germline V gene data show CDR1 as LNHDA and CDR2 as SQIVND (reference sequence). CDR3 DNA sequence: TGTGCCAGTAGTAACCGGGACAGACCCTACGAGCAGTACTTC. This codes for CASSNRDRPYEQYF. The variable domain in full, completed from reference TRBV19 and TRBJ2-7, reads DGGITQSPKYLFRKEGQNVTLSCEQNLNHDAMYWYRQDPGQGLRLIYYSQIVNDFQKGDIAEGYSVSREKKESFPLTVTSAQKNPTAFYLCASSNRDRPYEQYFGPGTRLTVT.

This clone showed up just a few times. The J gene is TRBJ2-7, the V gene TRBV14; perhaps TRBD2 as D (6 bases). The CDR3 runs to 15 residues. CDR1 SGHDN and CDR2 FVKESK come from the germline V gene. Trimming pared 0 bases from V and 5 bases from J, leaving 14 bases between. The CDR3 loop reads CASSQDGVRGNEQYF. In nucleotides, the CDR3 is TGTGCCAGCAGCCAAGATGGGGTACGCGGGAACGAGCAGTACTTC.

The chain has TRBV29-1 and TRBJ2-7, with D perhaps matching TRBD1 (5 bases). The CDR3 runs to 14 residues. Trimming left V 2 bases short and J 1 base short, with 12 bases between. The germline gives CDR1 SQVTM, CDR2 ANQGSEA. Here the CDR3 reads CSVETTGASYEQYF. The CDR3 DNA reads TGCAGCGTTGAAACCACAGGCGCGTCCTACGAGCAGTACTTC.

The chain joins TRBV27 to TRBJ2-3; TRBD2 is a possible D gene (5 bases). The CDR3 sequence is 17 residues long. Germline CDR1 reads MNHEY; CDR2 reads SMNVEV (reference sequence). With 4 bases removed from V and 2 bases from J, the gap between germline ends came to 19 bases. The CDR3 DNA sequence: TGTGCCAGCAGTTCCTGGGAGAGCACCTTTAACACAGATACGCAGTATTTT. This translates into CASSSWESTFNTDTQYF.

The chain uses TRBV28 and TRBJ2-1, with 13 bases lining up with TRBD2. Germline CDR1 MDHEN, CDR2 SYDVKM. The CDR3 contains 18 residues. V was clipped by 4 bases and J by 4 bases; unmatched bases: 10. This chain's CDR3 is CASSSPRTSGGHYNEQFF. The CDR3, as DNA: TGTGCCAGCAGTTCGCCCAGGACTAGCGGGGGACATTACAATGAGCAGTTCTTC.

J is TRBJ2-1 and V is TRBV6-5; tentatively, D is TRBD1 (6 bases). V was cut by 9 bases and J by 0 bases, with 15 bases left in between. CDR3 length: 15 residues. Per germline, CDR1 MNHEY and CDR2 SVGAGI. CDR3 coding DNA: TGTGCCAGTGCACCGGGACAACCCTCCTACAATGAGCAGTTCTTC. The encoded protein is CASAPGQPSYNEQFF.

This clone appeared a single time. This rearrangement joins TRBV4-1 to TRBJ1-6; 9 positions match TRBD1. V trimming: 1 base; J trimming: 7 bases; junction bases outside the gene matches: 11. CDR1 is MGHRA, CDR2 YSYEKL, per germline. The CDR3 length is 18 residues. CDR3 region: CASSQGEPGTGWNSPLHF. CDR3 bases: TGCGCCAGCAGCCAAGGGGAGCCCGGGACAGGGTGGAATTCACCCCTCCACTTT.

As concerns this clone: An end of the junction differs from the germline gene, which may be a read error. The J gene is TRBJ1-1, the V gene TRBV12-5; D might be TRBD1 (6 bases). The CDR3 is 9 residues long. Germline V gene lookup returns CDR1 LGHNT and CDR2 FRNRAP. The CDR3 region has the DNA TGTGCTAGTGGTCCGGGACACTCTTTT. The encoded protein is CASGPGHSF.

The rearrangement uses TRBV7-2 and TRBJ1-2; D remains unclear. With 6 bases removed from V and 3 bases from J, the gap between germline ends came to 23 bases. Germline V gene data show CDR1 as SGHTA and CDR2 as FQGNSA. The CDR3 is 17 amino acids. CDR3 amino acids: CASRETKHGGYDYGYTF. The CDR3 nucleotides are TGTGCCAGCAGGGAGACCAAACATGGAGGCTATGACTATGGCTACACCTTC.

The V gene is TRBV9, the J gene TRBJ2-1; 7 nucleotides agree with TRBD2. The germline V gene encodes CDR1 SGDLS and CDR2 YYNGEE. V lost 4 bases and J lost 0; bases outside the gene matches: 13. The CDR3 loop spans 18 amino acids. In nucleotides, the CDR3 is TGTGCCAGCAGCCCCCTGGGGCTAGCGGAAAACTCCTACAATGAGCAGTTCTTC. Its protein product is CASSPLGLAENSYNEQFF.

CDR3 loop: CASSWDTGEKLFF. The CDR3 DNA sequence: TGTGCCAGCAGCTGGGACACGGGTGAAAAACTGTTTTTT. The chain uses TRBV5-8 and TRBJ1-4; tentative D call: TRBD1 (6 bases). CDR1 is SGHTS and CDR2 is YDEGEE in the germline V gene. Trimming shortened V by 3 bases and J by 7 bases, and 10 bases separated the two germline ends. The CDR3 loop spans 13 amino acids. Complete variable domain (other parts from reference TRBV5-8 and TRBJ1-4): EAGVTQSPTHLIKTRGQQATLRCSPISGHTSVYWYQQALGLGLQFLLWYDEGEERNRGNFPPRFSGRQFPNYSSELNVNALELEDSALYLCASSWDTGEKLFFGSGTQLSVL.